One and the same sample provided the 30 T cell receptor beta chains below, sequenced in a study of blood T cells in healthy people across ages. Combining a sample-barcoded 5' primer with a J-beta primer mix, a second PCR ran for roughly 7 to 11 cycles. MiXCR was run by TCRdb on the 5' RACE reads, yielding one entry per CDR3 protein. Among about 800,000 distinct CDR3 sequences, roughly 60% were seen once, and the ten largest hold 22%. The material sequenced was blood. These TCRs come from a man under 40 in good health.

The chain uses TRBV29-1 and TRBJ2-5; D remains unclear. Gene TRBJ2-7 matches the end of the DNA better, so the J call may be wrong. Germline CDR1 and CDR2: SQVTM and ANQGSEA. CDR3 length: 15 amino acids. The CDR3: CSALPMQEYPTEQYF. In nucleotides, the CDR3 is TGCAGCGCACTCCCCATGCAAGAATACCCCACCGAGCAGTACTTC.

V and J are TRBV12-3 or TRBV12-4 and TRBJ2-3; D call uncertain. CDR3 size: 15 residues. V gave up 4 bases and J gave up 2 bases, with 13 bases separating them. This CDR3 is CASSSLVELTDTQYF. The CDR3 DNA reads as TGTGCCAGCAGTTCCCTCGTGGAGCTCACAGATACGCAGTATTTT.

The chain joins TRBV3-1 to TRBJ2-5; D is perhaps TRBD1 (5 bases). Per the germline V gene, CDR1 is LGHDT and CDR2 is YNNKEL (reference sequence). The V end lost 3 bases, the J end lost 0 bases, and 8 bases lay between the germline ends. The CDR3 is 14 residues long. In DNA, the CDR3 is TGTGCCAGCAGCCACGCAGGGTACCAAGAGACCCAGTACTTC. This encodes CASSHAGYQETQYF.

Here the CDR3 DNA reads TGCAGTGCTAGAGATGGCGCTAGCGGGGAGGTAGGAGCCTACAATGAGCAGTTCTTC. This translates into CSARDGASGEVGAYNEQFF. The V call is TRBV20-1, the J call TRBJ2-1; 9 positions match TRBD2. Germline CDR1 and CDR2: DFQATT and SNEGSKA (reference sequence). Unmatched junction bases numbered 14, after V lost 0 bases and J lost 2 bases. This CDR3 comprises 19 residues.

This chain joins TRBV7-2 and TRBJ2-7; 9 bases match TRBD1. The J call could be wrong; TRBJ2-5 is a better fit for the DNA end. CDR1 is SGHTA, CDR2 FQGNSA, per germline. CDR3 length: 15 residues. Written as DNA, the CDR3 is TGTGCCAGCAGCTCCCGGGACAGGGCTGTAGAGACCCAGTACTTC. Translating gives CASSSRDRAVETQYF.

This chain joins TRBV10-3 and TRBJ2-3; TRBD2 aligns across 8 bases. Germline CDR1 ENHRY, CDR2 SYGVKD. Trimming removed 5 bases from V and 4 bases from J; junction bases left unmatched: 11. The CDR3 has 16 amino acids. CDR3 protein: CAISPTAGEISDTQYF. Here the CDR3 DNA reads TGTGCCATCAGTCCAACAGCGGGGGAGATCTCAGATACGCAGTATTTT.

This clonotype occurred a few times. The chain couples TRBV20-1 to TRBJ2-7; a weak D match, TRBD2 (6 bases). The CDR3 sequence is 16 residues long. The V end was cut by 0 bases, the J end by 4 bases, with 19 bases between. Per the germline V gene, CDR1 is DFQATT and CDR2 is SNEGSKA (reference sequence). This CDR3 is CSARDWGGEGLYEQYF. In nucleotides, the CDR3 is TGCAGTGCTAGAGATTGGGGAGGAGAAGGGCTATACGAGCAGTACTTC.

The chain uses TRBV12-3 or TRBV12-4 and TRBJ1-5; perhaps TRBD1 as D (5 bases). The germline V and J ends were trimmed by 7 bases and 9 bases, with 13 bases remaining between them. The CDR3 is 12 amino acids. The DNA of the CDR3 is TGTGCCAGCACCCAGGGAGATCGGCCCCAGCATTTT. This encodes CASTQGDRPQHF.

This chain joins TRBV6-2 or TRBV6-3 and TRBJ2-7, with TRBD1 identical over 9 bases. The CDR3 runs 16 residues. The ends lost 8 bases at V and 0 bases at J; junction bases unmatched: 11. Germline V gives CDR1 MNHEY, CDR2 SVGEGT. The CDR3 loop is CASYEQGTGHSYEQYF. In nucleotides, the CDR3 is TGTGCCAGCTACGAGCAAGGGACAGGGCACTCCTACGAGCAGTACTTC.

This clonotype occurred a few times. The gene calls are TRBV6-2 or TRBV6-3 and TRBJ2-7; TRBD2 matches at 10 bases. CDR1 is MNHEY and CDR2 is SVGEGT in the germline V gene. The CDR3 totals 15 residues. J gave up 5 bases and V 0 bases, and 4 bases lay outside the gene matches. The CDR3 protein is CASSYSQGLAHEQYF. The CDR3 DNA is TGTGCCAGCAGTTACTCCCAGGGACTAGCGCACGAGCAGTACTTC.

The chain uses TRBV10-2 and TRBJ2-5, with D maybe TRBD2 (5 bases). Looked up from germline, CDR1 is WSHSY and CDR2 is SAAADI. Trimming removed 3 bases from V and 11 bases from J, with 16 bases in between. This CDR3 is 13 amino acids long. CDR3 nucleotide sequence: TGCGCCAGCAGTGAACAAGCGGCGGCCGGGCAGTACTTC. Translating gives CASSEQAAAGQYF.

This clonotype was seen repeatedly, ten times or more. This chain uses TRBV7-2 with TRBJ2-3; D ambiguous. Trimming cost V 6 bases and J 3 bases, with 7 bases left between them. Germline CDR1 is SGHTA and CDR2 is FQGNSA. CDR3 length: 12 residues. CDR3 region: CASSLRTDTQYF. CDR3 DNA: TGTGCCAGCAGTTTAAGGACAGATACGCAGTATTTT.

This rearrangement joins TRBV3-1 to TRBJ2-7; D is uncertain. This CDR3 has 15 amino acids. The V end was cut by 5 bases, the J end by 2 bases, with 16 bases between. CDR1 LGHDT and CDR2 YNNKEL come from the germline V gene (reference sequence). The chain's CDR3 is CASSTQGSGTYEQYF. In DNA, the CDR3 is TGTGCCAGCAGCACCCAAGGTTCCGGTACCTACGAGCAGTACTTC.

The CDR3 region has the DNA TGCGCCAGCAGCCCCCGGGCGGGGGCGACTCCGAACTATGGCTACACCTTC. Amino acids: CASSPRAGATPNYGYTF. V is TRBV5-1 and J is TRBJ1-2; D possibly corresponds to TRBD1 (6 bases). V was clipped by 4 bases and J by 2 bases, with 21 bases between them. The CDR3 is 17 amino acids. The germline V gene encodes CDR1 SGHRS and CDR2 YFSETQ.

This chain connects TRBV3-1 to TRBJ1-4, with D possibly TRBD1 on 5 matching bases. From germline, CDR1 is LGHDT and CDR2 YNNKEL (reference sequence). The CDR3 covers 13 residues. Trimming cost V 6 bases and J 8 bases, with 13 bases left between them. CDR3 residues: CASSSGTAEKLFF. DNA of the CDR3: TGTGCCAGCAGTTCCGGGACCGCAGAAAAACTGTTTTTT.

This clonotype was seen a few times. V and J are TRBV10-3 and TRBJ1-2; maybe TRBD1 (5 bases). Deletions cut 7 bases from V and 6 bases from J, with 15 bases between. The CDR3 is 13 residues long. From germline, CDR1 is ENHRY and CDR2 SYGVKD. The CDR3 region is CAIKRGPEDGYTF. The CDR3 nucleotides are TGTGCCATCAAAAGGGGACCGGAGGATGGCTACACCTTC.

The CDR3 DNA reads as TGTGCCAGCGGTTTTTGGGGGGGTGAGCAGTTCTTC. Translation: CASGFWGGEQFF. The V gene is TRBV2, the J gene TRBJ2-1; 7 bases are a match to TRBD2. This CDR3 is 12 amino acids long. Germline CDR1 is SNHLY and CDR2 is FYNNEI. V shed 8 bases and J 9 bases; nucleotides not matched to a gene: 7.

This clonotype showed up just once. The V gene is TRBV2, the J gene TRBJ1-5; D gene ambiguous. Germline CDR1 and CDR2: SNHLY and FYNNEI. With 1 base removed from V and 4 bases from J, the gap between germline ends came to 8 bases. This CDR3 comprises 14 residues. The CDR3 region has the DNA TGTGCCAGCAGTGAAGTGGTAGATAATCAGCCCCAGCATTTT. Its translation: CASSEVVDNQPQHF. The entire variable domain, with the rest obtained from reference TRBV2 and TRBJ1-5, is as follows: EPEVTQTPSHQVTQMGQEVILRCVPISNHLYFYWYRQILGQKVEFLVSFYNNEISEKSEIFDDQFSVERPDGSNFTLKIRSTKLEDSAMYFCASSEVVDNQPQHFGDGTRLSIL.

This chain's CDR3 is CSAHRGGSNQPQHF. The CDR3 DNA is TGCAGTGCCCACCGGGGGGGGAGCAATCAGCCCCAGCATTTT. This sequence joins TRBV20-1 and TRBJ1-5, with TRBD1 as a possible D gene (5 bases). V lost 6 bases and J 1 base, leaving 13 bases between the germline ends. The CDR3 has 14 amino acids. In germline, CDR1 is DFQATT, CDR2 SNEGSKA (reference sequence).

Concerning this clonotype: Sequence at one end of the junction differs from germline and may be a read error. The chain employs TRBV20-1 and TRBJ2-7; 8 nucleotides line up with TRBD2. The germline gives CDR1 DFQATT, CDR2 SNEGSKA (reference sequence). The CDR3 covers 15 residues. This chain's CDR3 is CSARGREELSYEQYF. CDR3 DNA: TGCAGTGCGAGAGGGCGGGAGGAACTCTCCTACGAGCAGTACTTC.

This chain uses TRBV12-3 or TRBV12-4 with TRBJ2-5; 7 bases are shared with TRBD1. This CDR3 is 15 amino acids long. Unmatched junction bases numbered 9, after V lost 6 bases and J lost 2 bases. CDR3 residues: CASRRPGGKQETQYF. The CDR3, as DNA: TGTGCCAGCAGGCGGCCAGGGGGAAAGCAAGAGACCCAGTACTTC.

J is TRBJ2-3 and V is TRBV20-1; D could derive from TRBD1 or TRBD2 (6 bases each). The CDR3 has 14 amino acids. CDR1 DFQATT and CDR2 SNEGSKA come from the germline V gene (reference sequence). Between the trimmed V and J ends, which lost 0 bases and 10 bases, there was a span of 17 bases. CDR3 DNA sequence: TGCAGTGCTAGAGATGAGGGTAGGGGGGAGGCGCAGTATTTT. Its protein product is CSARDEGRGEAQYF.

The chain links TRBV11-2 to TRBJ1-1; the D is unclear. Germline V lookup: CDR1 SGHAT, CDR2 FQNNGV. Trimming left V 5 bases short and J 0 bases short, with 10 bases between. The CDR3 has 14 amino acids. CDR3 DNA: TGTGCCAGCAGCGAGGTGGCAGTGAACACTGAAGCTTTCTTT. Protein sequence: CASSEVAVNTEAFF.

CDR3 DNA: TGCAGCGTTTCCCCGGCTACGCTTCCCACAGATACGCAGTATTTT. This sequence encodes CSVSPATLPTDTQYF. The chain combines TRBV29-1 with TRBJ2-3; D gene unclear. Trimming pared 5 bases from V and 2 bases from J, leaving 17 bases between. The CDR3 loop spans 15 amino acids. Germline V lookup: CDR1 SQVTM, CDR2 ANQGSEA.

Here the CDR3 DNA reads TGTGCCAGCAGGACCCGCGGGGGGCCAACGCAGTATTTT. This encodes CASRTRGGPTQYF. V gene TRBV28 combines with J gene TRBJ2-3; 8 bases agree with TRBD2. The CDR3 has 13 amino acids. Per germline, CDR1 MDHEN and CDR2 SYDVKM. V lost 6 bases, J lost 9 bases, and 8 bases stayed unmatched.

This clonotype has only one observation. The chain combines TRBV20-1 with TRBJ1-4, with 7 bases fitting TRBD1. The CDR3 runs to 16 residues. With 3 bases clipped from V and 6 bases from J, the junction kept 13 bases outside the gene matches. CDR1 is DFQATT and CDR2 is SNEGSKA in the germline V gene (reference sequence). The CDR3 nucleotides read TGCAGTGCTAGGGACTTCCGACAGGGAAAATATGAAAAACTGTTTTTT. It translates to CSARDFRQGKYEKLFF.

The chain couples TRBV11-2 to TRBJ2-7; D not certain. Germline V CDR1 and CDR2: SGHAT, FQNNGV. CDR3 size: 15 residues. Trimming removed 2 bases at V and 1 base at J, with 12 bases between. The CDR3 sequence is CASSLNYPKSYEQYF. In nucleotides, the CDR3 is TGTGCCAGCAGCTTAAACTATCCGAAATCCTACGAGCAGTACTTC.

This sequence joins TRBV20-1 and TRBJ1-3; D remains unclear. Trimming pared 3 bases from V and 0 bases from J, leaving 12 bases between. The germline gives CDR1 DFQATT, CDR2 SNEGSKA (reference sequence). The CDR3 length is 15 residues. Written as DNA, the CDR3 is TGCAGTGCTAGGACCCCCACGAGCTCTGGAAACACCATATATTTT. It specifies CSARTPTSSGNTIYF.

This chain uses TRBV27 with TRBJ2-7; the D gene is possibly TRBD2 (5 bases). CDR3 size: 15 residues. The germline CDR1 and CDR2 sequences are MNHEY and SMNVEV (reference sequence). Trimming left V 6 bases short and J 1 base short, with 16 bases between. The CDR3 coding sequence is TGTGCCAGCAGCCATGCCCGGGGAACATCCTACGAGCAGTACTTC. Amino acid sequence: CASSHARGTSYEQYF.

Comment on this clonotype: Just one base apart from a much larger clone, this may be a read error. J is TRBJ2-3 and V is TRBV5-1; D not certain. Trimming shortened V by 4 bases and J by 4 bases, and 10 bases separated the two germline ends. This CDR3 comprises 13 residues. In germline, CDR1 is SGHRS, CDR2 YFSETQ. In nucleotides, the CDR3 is TGCGCCAGCAGCCCTGGTCCCGCAGATACGCAGTATTTT. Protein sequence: CASSPGPADTQYF.